This TCR beta chain was documented in a study of regulatory T cells in long-lasting Graves disease. About the research overall: Persistent Graves' disease denoted over 5 years of antithyroid drugs plus positive TSH receptor antibodies. Study results and limitations: Persistent disease preferred TRBV28, TRBJ1-2 and TRBJ2-5; new disease, TRBV20-1 and TRBJ2-1. Persistent cases of Graves' showed reduced TCR diversity relative to newly diagnosed patients.

Building of the TCR beta libraries involved iRepertoire HTBI primers and Arm-PCR of CDR3 regions. Each CDR3 protein gets one entry after TCRdb re-called the multiplex PCR reads with MiXCR. The sample has roughly 400,000 distinct CDR3 sequences, 20% seen once; the top ten hold about 20%. With 8 bases removed from V and 0 bases from J, the gap between germline ends came to 22 bases. CDR3 length: 17 amino acids. As for time point: persistent/refractory GD, antithyroid drugs over 5 years with positive TRAb. Construction of the TCR library relied on RNA isolated from PBMCs. This clonotype has only one observation. Its target is not known.

The J gene is TRBJ1-1, the V gene TRBV12-3 or TRBV12-4; D is ambiguous. The sequence was obtained from a female donor with Graves disease. Sequencing used peripheral blood mononuclear cells (PBMCs), obtained when the disease was refractory, from a patient treated with antithyroid drugs. Written as DNA, the CDR3 is TGTGCCAGCTCACCCTCCGGACCCAACCTTATGAACACTGAAGCTTTCTTT. Translated: CASSPSGPNLMNTEAFF.